Sequencing of this T cell receptor beta chain was carried out in a study of blood T cell repertoires in COVID-19 (TCRdb year 2020). Concerning the study at large: Samples from collaborators originated in the United States, Italy and Spain and spanned both the acute and convalescent phases of COVID-19. The material from the prospective study consisted of cDNA or gDNA derived from T cells, B-cell-depleted T cells, or PBMCs. A freely available public database, intended as a resource for researchers studying the immune response to SARS-CoV-2, is where the repertoires were released. Where available, HLA class I and class II types were taken from metadata supplied by the sample provider and were not determined by assay-based typing. Deeply sampled blood TCRbeta repertoires from subjects exposed to, actively infected with, or recovered from COVID-19 were included in the dataset. Samples were obtained from the ongoing ImmuneRACE study (first 160 participants) and from about 1,300 subjects provided by 6 global collaborators. Nearly every sample came with metadata listing a de-identified subject ID, COVID-19 status, age in years and sex.

One collaborating source in Seattle enrolled patients during active infection and followed them longitudinally through the course of disease. Each collaborating institution followed its own protocols to collect whole blood in K2EDTA tubes. Collaborator samples were shipped for TCRbeta analysis as frozen whole blood, isolated PBMCs, or DNA extracted from either sample type. TCRbeta CDR3 regions were amplified from genomic DNA by means of the immunoSEQ Assay, a bias-controlled multiplex PCR. The study's own analysis went as follows. Within the assay, amplification of reference gene primers was used to estimate how many nucleated cells each sample contained. To quantify the absolute abundance of each unique TCRbeta CDR3 rearrangement, sequence reads were collapsed and filtered. Productive Simpson clonality was computed per sample as the square root of Simpson's diversity index over productive rearrangements. Here the immuneACCESS table is served through TCRdb, limited to in-frame sequences with V and J called. Missing clones are a known gap in these copies; in checked studies unresolved V genes cover under half, and the rest lacks a known reason. That table is the source of V, J and clone size, and D and trimming were worked out from the DNA. Within this sample are 77,000 or so clones, with 83% of them counted one time only. 6.9% of the sample comes from the top ten.

A word on this clone: Its antigen remains undetermined. There are no base qualities to consult, and no much larger clone falls within one base.

Overall results and qualifications from the work: The amount of clinical and demographic metadata varied by source and participant and was provided uncurated.

Looking up the germline V gene (reference sequence) yields CDR1 SEHNR and CDR2 FQNEAQ. V and J are trimmed by 7 bases and 3 bases, and the gene matches miss 14 bases of the junction. There are 16 amino acids in the CDR3, from cysteine to phenylalanine inclusive. Left in the record is the CDR3 DNA by itself, 48 bases read in frame from the first base. Rearrangement joined TRBV7-9 to TRBJ2-7, with 8 bases aligning to TRBD2. The clonotype comes from a man aged 30 to 39 with COVID-19, enrolled during active disease. The sequenced sample consisted of peripheral blood. The encoded CDR3 is CASTRYTGGLDYEQYF. The sequence in DNA is TGTGCCAGCACCCGCTACACGGGAGGGTTGGACTACGAGCAGTACTTC. The variable domain in full, with residues beyond the CDR3 obtained from the reference TRBV7-9 and TRBJ2-7 genes, is DTGVSQNPRHKITKRGQNVTFRCDPISEHNRLYWYRQTLGQGPEFLTYFQNEAQLEKSRLLSDRFSAERPKGSFSTLEIQRTEQGDSAMYLCASTRYTGGLDYEQYFGPGTRLTVT.